This is a list of T cell receptor beta chains from one sample in a study of shared clonotypes between healthy human individuals. Produced via immunoSEQ multiplex PCR; TCRdb's table is partial and in-frame only. Altogether about 2 million clones are present, approximately 95% being singletons, with the ten largest covering roughly 0.13%. The sequenced sample consisted of naive CD4+ T cells sorted from blood. These receptors were collected from a man younger than 30 in good health. CDR3s include the opening cysteine and the closing phenylalanine or tryptophan. Each record gives: J gene, D gene, V gene, clone size, CDR3 length, CDR3 DNA, CDR3 protein. The D gene is left open where the match is weak. The size field is filled for only some rows; it gives once, few, many or a size class.

j_gene: TRBJ1-4; d_gene: -; v_gene: TRBV7-2; abundance: -; len: 16; CDR3nt: TGTGCCAGCAGCTCTCAGCCAGGGGTAACTAATGAAAAACTGTTTTTT; CDR3aa: CASSSQPGVTNEKLFF
j_gene: TRBJ2-2; d_gene: -; v_gene: TRBV5-1; abundance: -; len: 14; CDR3nt: TGCGCCAGCAGCTTGGCACTCGGCACCGGGGAGCTGTTTTTT; CDR3aa: CASSLALGTGELFF
j_gene: TRBJ1-6; d_gene: -; v_gene: TRBV5-1; abundance: -; len: 15; CDR3nt: TGCGCCAGCAGTCCCTCCGACAGTTATAATTCACCCCTCCACTTT; CDR3aa: CASSPSDSYNSPLHF
j_gene: TRBJ1-6; d_gene: TRBD1; v_gene: TRBV7-8; abundance: once; len: 15; CDR3nt: TGTGCCAGCAGCTGGGAGACAGGGTTGGATTCACCCCTCCACTTT; CDR3aa: CASSWETGLDSPLHF
j_gene: TRBJ1-1; d_gene: -; v_gene: TRBV4-3; abundance: -; len: 13; CDR3nt: TGCGCCAGCAGCCAACGGATGAACACTGAAGCTTTCTTT; CDR3aa: CASSQRMNTEAFF
j_gene: TRBJ1-2; d_gene: -; v_gene: TRBV7-9; abundance: -; len: 17; CDR3nt: TGTGCCAGCAGCTCGACTCGCACAGGGTACTCCCTATATGGCTACACCTTC; CDR3aa: CASSSTRTGYSLYGYTF
j_gene: TRBJ2-1; d_gene: TRBD1; v_gene: TRBV5-1; abundance: -; len: 15; CDR3nt: TGCGCCAGCAGCGCGGGACAGGGGTCCTACAATGAGCAGTTCTTC; CDR3aa: CASSAGQGSYNEQFF
j_gene: TRBJ1-1; d_gene: TRBD1; v_gene: TRBV19; abundance: -; len: 14; CDR3nt: TGTGCCAGCAGGGACAGGGGGGGGAGCACTGAAGCTTTCTTT; CDR3aa: CASRDRGGSTEAFF
j_gene: TRBJ2-7; d_gene: TRBD1; v_gene: TRBV5-1; abundance: -; len: 14; CDR3nt: TGCGCCAGCAGCAGGACAGGGAGCTCCTACGAGCAGTACTTC; CDR3aa: CASSRTGSSYEQYF
j_gene: TRBJ1-5; d_gene: TRBD1; v_gene: TRBV10-3; abundance: -; len: 12; CDR3nt: TGTGCCATCAGTGAGTCGGGACAGGGGGTGCATTTT; CDR3aa: CAISESGQGVHF
j_gene: TRBJ2-7; d_gene: TRBD2; v_gene: TRBV11-2; abundance: -; len: 15; CDR3nt: TGTGCCAGCAGTATAAGCGGGGGGCTTCCCTACGAGCAGTACTTC; CDR3aa: CASSISGGLPYEQYF
j_gene: TRBJ1-5; d_gene: TRBD1; v_gene: TRBV5-1; abundance: -; len: 15; CDR3nt: TGCGCCAGCAGCTGGACAGGTGAGGGCAATCAGCCCCAGCATTTT; CDR3aa: CASSWTGEGNQPQHF
j_gene: TRBJ2-2; d_gene: -; v_gene: TRBV5-1; abundance: -; len: 11; CDR3nt: TGCGCCAGCAGCTCGACCGGGGAGCTGTTTTTT; CDR3aa: CASSSTGELFF
j_gene: TRBJ2-6; d_gene: -; v_gene: TRBV5-4; abundance: -; len: 14; CDR3nt: TGTGCCAGTTACGGACAGTCTGGGGCCAACGTCCTGACTTTC; CDR3aa: CASYGQSGANVLTF
j_gene: TRBJ1-5; d_gene: TRBD1; v_gene: TRBV6-5; abundance: once; len: 14; CDR3nt: TGTGCCAGCAGCCTGGACAGGGGGGGTCAGCCCCAGCATTTT; CDR3aa: CASSLDRGGQPQHF
j_gene: TRBJ2-5; d_gene: TRBD2; v_gene: TRBV7-2; abundance: once; len: 16; CDR3nt: TGTGCCAGCAGCTTAAGTACTAGCGGGAGGATTGAGACCCAGTACTTC; CDR3aa: CASSLSTSGRIETQYF
j_gene: TRBJ2-7; d_gene: TRBD2; v_gene: TRBV11-1; abundance: -; len: 14; CDR3nt: TGTGCCAGCAGCTCCAAACTAGCGCGTCGCGAGCAGTACTTC; CDR3aa: CASSSKLARREQYF
j_gene: TRBJ1-2; d_gene: TRBD1; v_gene: TRBV5-4; abundance: -; len: 14; CDR3nt: TGTGCCAGCGTGCGGGACAGTCCTAACTATGGCTACACCTTC; CDR3aa: CASVRDSPNYGYTF
j_gene: TRBJ1-3; d_gene: -; v_gene: TRBV9; abundance: -; len: 18; CDR3nt: TGTGCCAGCAGCGTATCTGCCAGCAATGCCCTAGGTGAAAACACCATATATTTT; CDR3aa: CASSVSASNALGENTIYF
j_gene: TRBJ2-7; d_gene: TRBD2; v_gene: TRBV25-1; abundance: -; len: 15; CDR3nt: TGTGCCAGCAGCGGACTAGCGGGACTTTCTTACGAGCAGTACTTC; CDR3aa: CASSGLAGLSYEQYF
j_gene: TRBJ1-6; d_gene: -; v_gene: TRBV6-5; abundance: once; len: 15; CDR3nt: TGTGCCAGCAGCTCCGTTGGGCCCGGGAATTCACCCCTCCACTTT; CDR3aa: CASSSVGPGNSPLHF
j_gene: TRBJ2-7; d_gene: TRBD1; v_gene: TRBV28; abundance: -; len: 14; CDR3nt: TGTGCCAGCAGCCTACGACAGGGGGCGCACGAGCAGTACTTC; CDR3aa: CASSLRQGAHEQYF
j_gene: TRBJ2-3; d_gene: TRBD1; v_gene: TRBV18; abundance: -; len: 16; CDR3nt: TGTGCCAGCTCACCTTATTCGGGACAGGGCACAGATACGCAGTATTTT; CDR3aa: CASSPYSGQGTDTQYF